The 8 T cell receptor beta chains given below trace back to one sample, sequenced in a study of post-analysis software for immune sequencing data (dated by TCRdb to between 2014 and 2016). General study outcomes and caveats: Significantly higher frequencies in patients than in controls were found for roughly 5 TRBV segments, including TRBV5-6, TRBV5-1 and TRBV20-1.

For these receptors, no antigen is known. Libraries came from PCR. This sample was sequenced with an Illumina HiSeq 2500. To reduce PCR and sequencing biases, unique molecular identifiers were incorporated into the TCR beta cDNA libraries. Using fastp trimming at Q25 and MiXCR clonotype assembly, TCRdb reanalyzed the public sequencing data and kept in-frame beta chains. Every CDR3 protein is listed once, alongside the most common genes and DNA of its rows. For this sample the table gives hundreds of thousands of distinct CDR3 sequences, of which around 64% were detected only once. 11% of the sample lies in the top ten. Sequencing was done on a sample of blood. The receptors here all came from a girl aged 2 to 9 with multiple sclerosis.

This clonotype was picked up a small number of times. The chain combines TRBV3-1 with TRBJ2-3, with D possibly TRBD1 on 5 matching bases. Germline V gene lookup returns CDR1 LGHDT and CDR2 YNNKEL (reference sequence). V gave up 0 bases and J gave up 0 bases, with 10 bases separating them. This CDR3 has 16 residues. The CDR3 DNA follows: TGTGCCAGCAGCCAAGATCTGGGGCAGAGCACAGATACGCAGTATTTT. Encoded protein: CASSQDLGQSTDTQYF.

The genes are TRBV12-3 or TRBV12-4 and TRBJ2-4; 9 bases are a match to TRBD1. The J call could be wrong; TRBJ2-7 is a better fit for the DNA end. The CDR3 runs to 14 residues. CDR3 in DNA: TGTGCCAGCAGATCGGGACAGGGTAAGAACGAGCAGTACTTC. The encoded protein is CASRSGQGKNEQYF.

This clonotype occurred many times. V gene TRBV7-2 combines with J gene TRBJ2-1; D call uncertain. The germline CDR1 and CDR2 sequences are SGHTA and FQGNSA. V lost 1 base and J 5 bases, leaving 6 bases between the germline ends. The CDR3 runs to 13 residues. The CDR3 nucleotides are TGTGCCAGCAGCTTAGACAGAGACAATGAGCAGTTCTTC. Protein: CASSLDRDNEQFF.

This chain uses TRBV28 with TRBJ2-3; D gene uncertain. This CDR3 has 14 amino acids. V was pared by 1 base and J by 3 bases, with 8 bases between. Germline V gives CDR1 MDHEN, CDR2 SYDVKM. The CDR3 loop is CASSLFVGTDTQYF. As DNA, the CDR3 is TGTGCCAGCAGTTTATTCGTGGGAACAGATACGCAGTATTTT. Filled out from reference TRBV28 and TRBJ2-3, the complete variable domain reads DVKVTQSSRYLVKRTGEKVFLECVQDMDHENMFWYRQDPGLGLRLIYFSYDVKMKEKGDIPEGYSVSREKKERFSLILESASTNQTSMYLCASSLFVGTDTQYFGPGTRLTVL.

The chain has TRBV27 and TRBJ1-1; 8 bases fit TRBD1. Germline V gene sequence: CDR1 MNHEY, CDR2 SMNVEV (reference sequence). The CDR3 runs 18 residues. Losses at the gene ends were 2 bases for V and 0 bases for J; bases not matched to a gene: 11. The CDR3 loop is CASSLTAGGGSMNTEAFF. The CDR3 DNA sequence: TGTGCCAGCAGTTTAACTGCAGGGGGCGGGAGCATGAACACTGAAGCTTTCTTT.

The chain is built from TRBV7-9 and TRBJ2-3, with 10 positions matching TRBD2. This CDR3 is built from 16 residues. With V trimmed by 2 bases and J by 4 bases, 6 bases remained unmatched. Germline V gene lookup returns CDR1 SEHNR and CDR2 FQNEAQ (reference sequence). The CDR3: CASSLLAGAEADTQYF. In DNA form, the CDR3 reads TGTGCCAGCAGCTTACTAGCGGGGGCTGAGGCAGATACGCAGTATTTT.

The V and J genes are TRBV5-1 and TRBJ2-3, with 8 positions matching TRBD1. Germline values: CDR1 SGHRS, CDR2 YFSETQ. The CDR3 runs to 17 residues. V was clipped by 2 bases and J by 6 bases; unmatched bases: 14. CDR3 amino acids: CASSLTADRAFADTQYF. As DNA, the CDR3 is TGCGCCAGCAGCTTAACAGCGGACAGGGCTTTTGCGGATACGCAGTATTTT. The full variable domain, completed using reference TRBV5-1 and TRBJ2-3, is KAGVTQTPRYLIKTRGQQVTLSCSPISGHRSVSWYQQTPGQGLQFLFEYFSETQRNKGNFPGRFSGRQFSNSRSEMNVSTLELGDSALYLCASSLTADRAFADTQYFGPGTRLTVL.

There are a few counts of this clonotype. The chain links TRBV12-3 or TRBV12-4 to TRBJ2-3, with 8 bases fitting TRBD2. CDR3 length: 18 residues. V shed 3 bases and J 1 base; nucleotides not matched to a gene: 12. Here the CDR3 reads CASSFFPGRGRGTDTQYF. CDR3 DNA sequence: TGTGCCAGCAGTTTTTTCCCCGGGAGGGGCAGGGGCACAGATACGCAGTATTTT.